This TCR beta chain came from a study of graft-versus-host responses after intestinal transplantation (dated by TCRdb to about 2021). In the study overall: Recipients received multivisceral, liver-intestinal, or isolated intestinal transplants. All recipients received anti-thymocyte globulin induction followed by maintenance tacrolimus and steroids for around 3 years. Graft-versus-host and host-versus-graft alloreactive T cell clones were tracked in the graft, circulation and bone marrow after intestinal transplantation using bulk TCR-beta CDR3 sequencing. Alloreactive clones were identified by sequencing pre-transplant mixed lymphocyte reaction products and comparing these products with unstimulated pre-transplant donor and recipient T cells. The cohort enrolled under 25 intestinal transplant recipients including one retransplant, and 3 patients lacking pretransplant specimens were excluded. Donor T cell macrochimerism was defined as a peak of at least 4% donor T cells among recipient peripheral blood mononuclear cells. Instead of going to the commercial service, samples from a few later patients were sequenced in-house on an Illumina MiSeq and processed with MiXCR. Here is what the overall study found, with its caveats: Conclusions were limited by the relatively low number and heterogeneity of intestinal transplant patients. Early after transplant, declines in HvG clones were associated with peak levels of circulating GvH clones. GvH clones were detected in recipient bone marrow, and some of these GvH clones were observed earlier in ileal mucosa or blood, consistent with an intestinal mucosal origin. In the allografts of patients with donor T cell macrochimerism, GvH to HvG T cell clonal ratios were high.

Concerning this clone: Its antigen remains unidentified. No per-base quality is available; no much larger clone lies one base away.

Reading the germline V gene (reference sequence) gives CDR1 LNHDA and CDR2 SQIVND. V and J are truncated by 3 bases and 6 bases respectively, leaving an intervening sequence of 19 bases. From the cysteine up to the phenylalanine, the CDR3 has a length of 16 residues. Kept here is only the CDR3 DNA, which spans 48 bases and is read in frame from base 1. Interpreted using the paper, the time point label stands for: cells obtained before transplantation from donor or recipient. CD3+CD4+ and CD3+CD8+ populations were FACS-sorted from unstimulated pre-transplant donor and recipient cells taken from spleen or lymph nodes. Receptors were amplified or captured by the immunoSEQ multiplex PCR assay. For most patients, genomic DNA was isolated with the Qiagen DNeasy Blood and Tissue Kit and sent frozen to Adaptive Biotechnologies for TCR sequencing. High-throughput TCR-beta CDR3 sequencing of genomic DNA from most patients was performed by Adaptive Biotechnologies. Processing in the source paper ran as follows. Adaptive's ImmunoSEQ software supplied the TCR sequencing data for 15 to 20 patients, while MiXCR and VDJtools were used to process a few other patients. CD4 versus CD8 sorting errors were corrected by removing sequences found in both subsets at a frequency ratio below 5:1. CDR3 nucleotide sequences shared between donor and recipient were removed because their origin could not be assigned. Alloreactive clones required at least 2-fold expansion over unstimulated cells and minimum CFSE-low frequency of 0.002% (template counts) or 0.001% (read counts). Clones detected in sequenced pre-transplant spleen, lymph node, or MLR CFSE-low populations of the donor or recipient were defined as mappable. The cumulative frequency of alloreactive clones was calculated as a percentage of all sequences, weighted by copy number. Held by TCRdb, this immuneACCESS table contains in-frame sequences only and omits some clones. Under half of the omission traces to an unresolved V gene where checked; the cause of the rest is unknown. The V and J calls and clone size are taken from that table; D and trimming were inferred from the DNA. A total of just under 65,000 clones appear in this sample, 90% of them only once. The ten largest clones add up to roughly 1.5% of the sample.

The source of this sequence is a human donor who was the organ donor for an intestinal transplant. The chain uses TRBV19 and TRBJ2-3; a tentative D match to TRBD2 spans 5 bases. Sequencing was performed on unstimulated CD8+ T cells sorted from spleen or lymph node cells, taken before transplant. The CDR3 protein: CASSIGGRGFEDTQYF. The DNA sequence follows: TGTGCCAGTAGTATTGGTGGGAGAGGATTTGAGGATACGCAGTATTTT.